The 5 T cell receptor beta chains below come from one sample, sequenced in a study of shared clonotypes between healthy human individuals. TCRdb keeps only in-frame clones here, not all; method: immunoSEQ multiplex PCR. The table records around 990,000 clones, 60% to 85% of them present only once. The sequenced sample consisted of memory CD4+ T cells from PBMCs. The subset: CD45RA-negative fraction. The receptor set was obtained from a man aged 18 to 35 in good health. Some clones in this sample may be carry-over from other donors' samples.

V usage is TRBV2 and J usage is TRBJ2-5, with 8 bases lining up with TRBD1. CDR1 and CDR2 (germline): SNHLY, FYNNEI. V lost 6 bases, J lost 1 base, and 4 bases stayed unmatched. The CDR3 sequence is 14 residues long. Here the CDR3 reads CASSLQGAQETQYF. CDR3 bases: TGTGCCAGCAGCCTTCAGGGGGCCCAAGAGACCCAGTACTTC.

This chain connects TRBV5-1 to TRBJ2-7, with TRBD2 identical over 13 bases. After removal of 4 bases from V and 5 bases from J, the junction contained 3 bases not matched to a gene. Germline V gene lookup returns CDR1 SGHRS and CDR2 YFSETQ. This CDR3 comprises 14 residues. CDR3 sequence: CASSGTSGTHEQYF. In DNA, the CDR3 is TGCGCCAGCAGCGGGACTAGCGGGACGCACGAGCAGTACTTC.

The rearrangement joins TRBV7-8 to TRBJ1-5; no clear D. The germline CDR1 and CDR2 sequences are SGHVS and FQNEAQ. The length of the CDR3 is 13 residues. Trimming removed 5 bases at V and 5 bases at J, with 10 bases between. In DNA form, the CDR3 reads TGTGCCAGCAGCCTCGCGGATGATCAGCCCCAGCATTTT. It is translated as CASSLADDQPQHF.

The rearrangement links TRBV29-1 to TRBJ2-3; 7 bases are shared with TRBD2. J lost 1 base, V lost 5 bases, and 12 bases had no gene match. Germline lookup yields CDR1 SQVTM and CDR2 ANQGSEA. The CDR3 spans 16 residues. DNA of the CDR3: TGCAGCGTTCTTGTCGAGGCGGGAGTGGGCACAGATACGCAGTATTTT. This translates into CSVLVEAGVGTDTQYF.

The gene calls are TRBV6-1 and TRBJ1-6; tentatively, D is TRBD1 (5 bases). In germline, CDR1 is MNHNS, CDR2 SASEGT. CDR3 length: 14 amino acids. Between the trimmed V and J ends, which lost 6 bases and 9 bases, there was a span of 15 bases. The CDR3 DNA sequence: TGTGCCAGCAGCCGGGGCGCGAACGTTTCACCCCTCCACTTT. The encoded protein is CASSRGANVSPLHF.